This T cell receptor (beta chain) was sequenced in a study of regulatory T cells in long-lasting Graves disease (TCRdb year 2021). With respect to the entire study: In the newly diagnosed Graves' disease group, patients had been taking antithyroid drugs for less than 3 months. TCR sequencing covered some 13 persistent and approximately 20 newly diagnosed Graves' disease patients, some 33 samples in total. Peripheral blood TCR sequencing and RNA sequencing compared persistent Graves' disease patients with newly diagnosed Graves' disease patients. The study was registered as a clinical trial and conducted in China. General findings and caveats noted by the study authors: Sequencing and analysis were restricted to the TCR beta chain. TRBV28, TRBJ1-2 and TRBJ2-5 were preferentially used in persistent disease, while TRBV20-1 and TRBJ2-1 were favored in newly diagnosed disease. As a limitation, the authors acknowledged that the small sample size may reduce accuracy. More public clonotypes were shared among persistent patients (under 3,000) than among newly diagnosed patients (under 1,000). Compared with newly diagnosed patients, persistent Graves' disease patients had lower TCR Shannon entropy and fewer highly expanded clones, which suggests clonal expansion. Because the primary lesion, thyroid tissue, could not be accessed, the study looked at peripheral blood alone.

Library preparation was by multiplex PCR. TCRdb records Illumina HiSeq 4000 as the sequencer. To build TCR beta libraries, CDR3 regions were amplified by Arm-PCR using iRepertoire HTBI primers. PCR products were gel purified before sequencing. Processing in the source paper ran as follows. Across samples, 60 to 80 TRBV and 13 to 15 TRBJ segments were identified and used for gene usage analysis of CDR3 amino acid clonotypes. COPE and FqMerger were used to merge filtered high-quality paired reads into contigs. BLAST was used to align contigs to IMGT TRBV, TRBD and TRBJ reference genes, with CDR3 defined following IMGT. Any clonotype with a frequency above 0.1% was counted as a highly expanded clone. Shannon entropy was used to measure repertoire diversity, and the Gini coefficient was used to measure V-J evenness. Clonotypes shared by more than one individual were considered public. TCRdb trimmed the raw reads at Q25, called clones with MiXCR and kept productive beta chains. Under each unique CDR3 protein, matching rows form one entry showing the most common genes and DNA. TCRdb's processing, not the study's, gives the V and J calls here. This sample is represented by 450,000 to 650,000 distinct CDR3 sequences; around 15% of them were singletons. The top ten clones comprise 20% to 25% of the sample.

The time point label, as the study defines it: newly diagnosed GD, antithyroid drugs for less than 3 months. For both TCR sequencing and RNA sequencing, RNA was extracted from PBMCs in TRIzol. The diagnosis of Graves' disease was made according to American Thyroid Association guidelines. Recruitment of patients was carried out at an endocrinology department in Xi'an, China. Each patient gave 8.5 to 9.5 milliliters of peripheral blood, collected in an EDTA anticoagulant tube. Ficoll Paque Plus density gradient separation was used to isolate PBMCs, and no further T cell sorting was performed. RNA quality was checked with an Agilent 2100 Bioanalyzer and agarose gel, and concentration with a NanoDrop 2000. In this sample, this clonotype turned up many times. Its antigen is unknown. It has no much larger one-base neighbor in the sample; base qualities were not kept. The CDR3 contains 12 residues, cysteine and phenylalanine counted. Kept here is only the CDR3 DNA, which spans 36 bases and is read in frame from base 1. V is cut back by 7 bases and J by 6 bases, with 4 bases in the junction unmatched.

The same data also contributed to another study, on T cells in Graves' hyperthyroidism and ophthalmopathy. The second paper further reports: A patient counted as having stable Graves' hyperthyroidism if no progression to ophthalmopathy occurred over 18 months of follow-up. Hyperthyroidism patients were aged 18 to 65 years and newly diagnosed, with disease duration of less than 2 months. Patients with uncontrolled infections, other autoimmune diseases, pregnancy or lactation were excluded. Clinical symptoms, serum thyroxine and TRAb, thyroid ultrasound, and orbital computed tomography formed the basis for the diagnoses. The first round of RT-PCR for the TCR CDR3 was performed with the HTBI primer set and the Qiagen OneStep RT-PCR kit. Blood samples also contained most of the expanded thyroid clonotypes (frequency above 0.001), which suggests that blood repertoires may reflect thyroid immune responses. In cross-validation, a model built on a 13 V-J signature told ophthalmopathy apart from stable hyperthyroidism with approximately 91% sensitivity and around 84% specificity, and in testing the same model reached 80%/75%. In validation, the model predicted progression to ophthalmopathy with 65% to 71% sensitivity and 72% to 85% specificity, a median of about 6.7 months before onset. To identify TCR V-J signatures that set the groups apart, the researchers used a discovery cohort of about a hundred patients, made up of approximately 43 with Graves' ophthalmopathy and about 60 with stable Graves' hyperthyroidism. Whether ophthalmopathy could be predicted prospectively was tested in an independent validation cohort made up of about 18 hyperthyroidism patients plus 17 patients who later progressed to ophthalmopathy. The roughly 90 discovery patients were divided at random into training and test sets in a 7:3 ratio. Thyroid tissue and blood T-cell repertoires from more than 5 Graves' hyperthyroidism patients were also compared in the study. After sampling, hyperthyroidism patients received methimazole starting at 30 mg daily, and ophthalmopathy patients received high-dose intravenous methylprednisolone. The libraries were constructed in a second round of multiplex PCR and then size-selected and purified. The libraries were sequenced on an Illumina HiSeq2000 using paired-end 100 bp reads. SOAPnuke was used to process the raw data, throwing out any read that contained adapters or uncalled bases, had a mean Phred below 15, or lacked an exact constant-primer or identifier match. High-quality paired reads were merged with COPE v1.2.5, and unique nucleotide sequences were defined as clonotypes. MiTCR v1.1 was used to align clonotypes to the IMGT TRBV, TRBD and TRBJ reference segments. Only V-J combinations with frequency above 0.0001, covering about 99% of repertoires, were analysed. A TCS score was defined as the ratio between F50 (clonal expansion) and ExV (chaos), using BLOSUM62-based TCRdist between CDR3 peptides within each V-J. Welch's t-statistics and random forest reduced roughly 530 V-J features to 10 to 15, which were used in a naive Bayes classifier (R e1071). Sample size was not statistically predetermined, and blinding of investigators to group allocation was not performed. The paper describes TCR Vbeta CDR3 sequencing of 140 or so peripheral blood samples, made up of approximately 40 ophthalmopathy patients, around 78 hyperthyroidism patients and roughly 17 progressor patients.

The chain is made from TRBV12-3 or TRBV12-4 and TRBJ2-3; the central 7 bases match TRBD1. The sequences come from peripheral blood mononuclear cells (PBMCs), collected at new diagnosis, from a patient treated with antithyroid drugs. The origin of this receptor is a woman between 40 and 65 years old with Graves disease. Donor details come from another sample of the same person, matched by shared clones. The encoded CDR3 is CASTFRGDTQYF. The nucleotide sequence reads TGTGCCAGCACCTTCAGGGGGGATACGCAGTATTTT.